The 25 T cell receptor beta chains below all came from one sample that was sequenced in a study of T cells in Graves' hyperthyroidism and ophthalmopathy. Regions amplified from RNA transcripts were the TCR beta CDR3 regions. Carried out on the TCR CDR3, a first-round RT-PCR used the HTBI primer set. TCRdb reprocessed the multiplex PCR reads via MiXCR and lists one record per CDR3 protein. The sample holds more than 550,000 distinct CDR3 sequences, roughly 17% seen once. Sequenced: blood. The source of these receptors is a man in his fifties with Graves' hyperthyroidism.

This clonotype has at least ten counts. The V call is TRBV13, the J call TRBJ2-1; no definite D call. V lost 2 bases to trimming and J lost 3 bases, with 11 bases between them. CDR1 is PRHDT and CDR2 is FYEKMQ in the germline V gene (reference sequence). CDR3 length: 15 amino acids. This CDR3 is CASSLKVVSYNEQFF. Here the CDR3 DNA reads TGTGCCAGCAGCTTAAAAGTAGTTAGCTACAATGAGCAGTTCTTC.

This clonotype was recorded at least ten times. The rearrangement joins TRBV24-1 to TRBJ2-1, with 10 bases matching TRBD2. With 3 bases clipped from V and 8 bases from J, the junction kept 6 bases outside the gene matches. This CDR3 region has 15 residues. Germline CDR1 is KGHDR and CDR2 is SFDVKD. CDR3 sequence: CATSDEASGRYEQFF. CDR3 DNA: TGTGCCACCAGTGATGAGGCTAGCGGGAGATATGAGCAGTTCTTC.

This clonotype was counted at least ten times. V and J are TRBV20-1 and TRBJ1-1, with 8 bases lining up with TRBD1. This CDR3 spans 16 amino acids. Trimming at V came to 3 bases and at J to 1 base, leaving 10 bases not matched to a gene. Per the germline V gene, CDR1 is DFQATT and CDR2 is SNEGSKA (reference sequence). The CDR3 protein is CSASWTGRVGNTEAFF. The CDR3 bases are TGCAGTGCTAGCTGGACAGGGCGGGTGGGGAACACTGAAGCTTTCTTT.

This clonotype has at least ten counts. This sequence joins TRBV3-1 and TRBJ2-7, with D possibly TRBD1 on 6 matching bases. Trimming pared 1 base from V and 6 bases from J, leaving 10 bases between. CDR1 LGHDT and CDR2 YNNKEL come from the germline V gene (reference sequence). The CDR3 extends over 13 amino acids. This CDR3 is CASSQGDTGEQYF. CDR3 nucleotide sequence: TGTGCCAGCAGCCAAGGGGACACCGGCGAGCAGTACTTC.

The rearrangement links TRBV28 to TRBJ2-7; 10 nucleotides agree with TRBD2. This CDR3 region has 16 residues. Germline CDR1 is MDHEN and CDR2 is SYDVKM. V gave up 2 bases and J gave up 4 bases; unmatched junction bases: 8. The chain's CDR3 is CASSLIGLAGAYEQYF. The CDR3 nucleotides read TGTGCCAGCAGTTTAATTGGGCTAGCGGGAGCTTACGAGCAGTACTTC.

The chain combines TRBV7-9 with TRBJ2-7; D unclear. Per germline, CDR1 SEHNR and CDR2 FQNEAQ (reference sequence). CDR3 size: 15 residues. The V and J ends lost 1 base and 4 bases respectively, with 14 bases between them. CDR3 nucleotide sequence: TGTGCCAGCAGCTTAGGGGCCGGCCCTTATTACGAGCAGTACTTC. This codes for CASSLGAGPYYEQYF.

This clonotype has at least ten counts. The CDR3 DNA reads TGCAGTGCTAGAGAGAGGACTAGCGGGAGACCCTACGAGCAGTACTTC. Translation: CSARERTSGRPYEQYF. The chain has TRBV20-1 and TRBJ2-7; 13 bases are shared with TRBD2. The CDR3 consists of 16 residues. CDR1 is DFQATT, CDR2 SNEGSKA, per germline (reference sequence). Unmatched junction bases numbered 4, after V lost 0 bases and J lost 2 bases.

This clonotype was counted at least ten times. V usage is TRBV28 and J usage is TRBJ1-5; no clear D gene. Trimming took 3 bases from V and 7 from J, leaving 10 bases between them. CDR1 and CDR2 (germline): MDHEN, SYDVKM. The CDR3 is made up of 13 amino acids. This CDR3 is CASSFGWEQPQHF. CDR3 bases: TGTGCCAGCAGTTTTGGATGGGAGCAGCCCCAGCATTTT.

This clonotype has more than one count but fewer than ten. The genes are TRBV20-1 and TRBJ2-7; 7 positions match TRBD1. Germline V gives CDR1 DFQATT, CDR2 SNEGSKA (reference sequence). Germline trimming cut 4 bases from V and 11 bases from J; bases unmatched to any gene: 20. The CDR3 loop spans 15 amino acids. The CDR3 DNA is TGCAGTGCTACCCCAAAGTATGGTACAGGGGTGAAGGAGTACTTC. Residues: CSATPKYGTGVKEYF.

Only a few counts were recorded for this clonotype. This CDR3 is CAWSETGFLMNEQFF. The CDR3 DNA follows: TGTGCCTGGAGTGAAACAGGTTTTCTGATGAATGAGCAGTTCTTC. The genes are TRBV30 and TRBJ2-1; tentative D call: TRBD1 (5 bases). There are 15 residues in the CDR3. Germline loops: CDR1 GTSNPN, CDR2 SVGIG (reference sequence). V was cut by 1 base and J by 7 bases, with 17 bases left in between.

This clonotype was detected only a few times. J is TRBJ1-6 and V is TRBV3-1; D perhaps matches TRBD1 (5 bases). Trimming stripped 1 base from V and 8 bases from J, with 9 bases between. CDR1 and CDR2 from the germline V gene are LGHDT and YNNKEL (reference sequence). The CDR3 consists of 14 residues. The CDR3 DNA reads as TGTGCCAGCAGCCAAGTTATACAGGATTCACCCCTCCACTTT. This translates into CASSQVIQDSPLHF.

The rearrangement joins TRBV28 to TRBJ2-1; weak D call: TRBD1 (5 bases). The ends were cut back, 2 bases at V and 0 bases at J, with 8 bases in the middle. CDR1 is MDHEN and CDR2 is SYDVKM in the germline V gene. The CDR3 is 15 amino acids. CDR3 sequence: CASSLGAPSYNEQFF. The CDR3 bases are TGTGCCAGCAGTTTAGGGGCCCCCTCCTACAATGAGCAGTTCTTC.

This clonotype was recorded a few times. This chain joins TRBV27 and TRBJ2-7; TRBD1 matches at 9 bases. The CDR3 extends over 13 amino acids. Germline V gene data show CDR1 as MNHEY and CDR2 as SMNVEV (reference sequence). V lost 6 bases to trimming and J lost 5 bases; unmatched junction nucleotides: 5. The DNA of the CDR3 is TGTGCCAGCAGAGACAGGGGGTCCCACGAGCAGTACTTC. This sequence encodes CASRDRGSHEQYF.

This clonotype was observed a handful of times. This chain joins TRBV30 and TRBJ2-3; D is unresolved. In germline, CDR1 is GTSNPN, CDR2 SVGIG (reference sequence). There are 13 residues in the CDR3. The germline V and J ends were trimmed by 0 bases and 4 bases, with 8 bases remaining between them. The CDR3 sequence is CAWSVPRPDTQYF. The CDR3 DNA reads TGTGCCTGGAGTGTACCTAGACCAGATACGCAGTATTTT.

V is TRBV28 and J is TRBJ2-5, with 10 bases that match TRBD2. This CDR3 has 16 residues. Trimming cost V 4 bases and J 1 base; bases outside gene matches: 6. Germline CDR1 is MDHEN and CDR2 is SYDVKM. CDR3 DNA sequence: TGTGCCAGCAGTTACCTCCTAGCGGGGGCCCAAGAGACCCAGTACTTC. Translated, it gives CASSYLLAGAQETQYF.

The rearrangement links TRBV6-1 to TRBJ1-2, with unresolved D. V lost 4 bases to trimming and J lost 2 bases, with 14 bases between them. The CDR3 extends over 15 amino acids. CDR1 is MNHNS, CDR2 SASEGT, per germline. Written as DNA, the CDR3 is TGTGCCAGCAGTGTATCGGCAGCACAAAACTATGGCTACACCTTC. Translated: CASSVSAAQNYGYTF.

This chain's CDR3 is CAWSVSDRVNTEAFF. DNA for the CDR3: TGTGCCTGGAGTGTAAGTGACAGGGTGAACACTGAAGCTTTCTTT. V is TRBV30 and J is TRBJ1-1; 7 bases agree with TRBD1. The V and J ends lost 0 bases and 0 bases, in that order; junction bases with no gene match: 4. CDR1 and CDR2 (germline): GTSNPN, SVGIG (reference sequence). The CDR3 is 15 amino acids.

This chain uses TRBV20-1 with TRBJ2-3; D call uncertain. The CDR3 is made up of 16 amino acids. Trimming removed 0 bases from V and 0 bases from J, with 13 bases in between. Germline V lookup: CDR1 DFQATT, CDR2 SNEGSKA (reference sequence). CDR3 in DNA: TGCAGTGCTAGAGATCGCCGTTATACTAGCACAGATACGCAGTATTTT. Encoded protein: CSARDRRYTSTDTQYF.

This clonotype was observed a handful of times. The chain uses TRBV6-5 and TRBJ1-5; D possibly corresponds to TRBD1 (6 bases). The CDR3 extends over 14 amino acids. Trimming removed 7 bases at V and 5 bases at J, with 15 bases between. Germline CDR1 reads MNHEY; CDR2 reads SVGAGI. CDR3 residues: CASTQTGLDQPQHF. CDR3 bases: TGTGCCAGCACTCAAACAGGGTTGGATCAGCCCCAGCATTTT.

This clonotype was seen repeatedly, ten times or more. The CDR3 is CASSGLAGGPYEQYF. The CDR3 coding sequence is TGTGCCAGCAGTGGACTAGCGGGAGGGCCCTACGAGCAGTACTTC. The V gene is TRBV6-1, the J gene TRBJ2-7, with 14 bases lining up with TRBD2. The V segment lost 4 bases and the J segment 2 bases; nucleotides outside the gene matches: 1. This CDR3 region has 15 residues. Per the germline V gene, CDR1 is MNHNS and CDR2 is SASEGT.

This chain uses TRBV27 with TRBJ2-2; D gene unclear. The CDR3 runs to 14 residues. From germline, CDR1 is MNHEY and CDR2 SMNVEV (reference sequence). V lost 2 bases, J lost 6 bases, and 10 bases lay in between. The CDR3 region has the DNA TGTGCCAGCAGTTTAGATCCCCGGGCCGGGGAGCTGTTTTTT. Its protein is CASSLDPRAGELFF.

This clonotype was detected many times. This rearrangement joins TRBV11-2 to TRBJ2-1; 12 bases match TRBD2. The CDR3 sequence is 18 residues long. J gave up 7 bases and V 0 bases, and 10 bases lay outside the gene matches. CDR1 and CDR2 (germline): SGHAT, FQNNGV. CDR3 bases: TGTGCCAGCAGCTTAGATCAGGCTAGCGGGAGGGCCGGAAATGAGCAGTTCTTC. Amino acids: CASSLDQASGRAGNEQFF.

This clonotype was seen at least ten times. This chain links TRBV12-3 or TRBV12-4 with TRBJ1-5; D is ambiguous. Trimming pared 3 bases from V and 6 bases from J, leaving 6 bases between. This CDR3 has 12 residues. The CDR3 spells CASSFGVQPQHF. CDR3 DNA: TGTGCCAGCAGTTTCGGGGTTCAGCCCCAGCATTTT.

The sample holds many counts of this clonotype. In nucleotides, the CDR3 is TGTGCCAGCACCTCTCAAAGAGGGGGATGGGAGACCCAGTACTTC. Encoded protein: CASTSQRGGWETQYF. This rearrangement joins TRBV2 to TRBJ2-5; perhaps TRBD1 as D (6 bases). The V gene's germline CDR1 is SNHLY and CDR2 FYNNEI. CDR3 length: 15 amino acids. The V end was cut by 7 bases, the J end by 5 bases, with 20 bases between.

The sample holds many counts of this clonotype. This sequence joins TRBV28 and TRBJ2-7; D might be TRBD2 (6 bases). V dropped 3 bases and J dropped 5 bases, with 20 bases sitting between them. The CDR3 spans 16 residues. Germline CDR1 and CDR2: MDHEN and SYDVKM. In DNA form, the CDR3 reads TGTGCCAGCAGTTTGGTTGATTCTGCGGGATTCAACGAGCAGTACTTC. Its translation is CASSLVDSAGFNEQYF. Filled out from reference TRBV28 and TRBJ2-7, the complete variable domain reads DVKVTQSSRYLVKRTGEKVFLECVQDMDHENMFWYRQDPGLGLRLIYFSYDVKMKEKGDIPEGYSVSREKKERFSLILESASTNQTSMYLCASSLVDSAGFNEQYFGPGTRLTVT.